A selection of T cell receptor beta chains follows, all from one sample in a study of blood T cells in healthy people across ages. TCRdb reprocessed the 5' RACE reads with MiXCR, giving one entry per CDR3 protein. The profile shows 850,000 to 1,300,000 distinct CDR3 sequences, 40% to 45% of them singletons. The sequencing input was blood. Receptor source: a woman in her sixties in good health. Each CDR3 is given with its conserved first and last residue. Each record gives: J gene, D gene, clone size, V gene, CDR3 protein, CDR3 DNA. D genes are given only for firm matches. Size is omitted from some rows. Given values are once, few, many or a class for expanded clones.

>TRBJ2-1|TRBD2|NA|TRBV20-1
CSAPTSGKIDEQFF
TGCAGTGCTCCGACTAGCGGGAAAATCGATGAGCAGTTCTTC
>TRBJ2-1|NA|NA|TRBV20-1
CSVVLARWPGGYSYNEQFF
TGCAGTGTTGTTTTGGCACGGTGGCCCGGAGGTTACTCCTACAATGAGCAGTTCTTC
>TRBJ2-3|TRBD2|few|TRBV7-9
CASEGGNTDTQYF
TGTGCCAGCGAGGGAGGGAACACAGATACGCAGTATTTT
>TRBJ2-7|TRBD2|once|TRBV30
CAWSVGAGVRREQYF
TGTGCCTGGAGTGTAGGAGCGGGAGTAAGAAGAGAGCAGTACTTC
>TRBJ2-7|NA|NA|TRBV6-5
CASTGLPNYEQYF
TGTGCCAGCACCGGACTCCCCAACTACGAGCAGTACTTC
>TRBJ2-5|NA|NA|TRBV20-1
CSLRGTRETQYF
TGCAGTCTACGGGGAACCCGAGAGACCCAGTACTTC
>TRBJ2-1|TRBD1|NA|TRBV10-3
CAASGQGADEQFF
TGTGCCGCCTCTGGACAGGGGGCCGATGAGCAGTTCTTC
>TRBJ2-5|TRBD2|NA|TRBV15
CATSIGLEQETQYF
TGTGCCACCAGCATAGGACTAGAGCAAGAGACCCAGTACTTC
>TRBJ2-2|TRBD1|NA|TRBV6-2/TRBV6-3
CASRTGGRTAGELFF
TGTGCCAGTCGGACAGGGGGCCGAACGGCCGGGGAGCTGTTTTTT
>TRBJ2-7|NA|NA|TRBV18
CASSPPQGTGGYEQYF
TGTGCCAGCTCACCACCCCAAGGGACCGGAGGCTACGAGCAGTACTTC
>TRBJ2-7|NA|NA|TRBV27
CASTRPRGYEQYF
TGTGCCAGCACACGCCCCAGGGGCTACGAGCAGTACTTC
>TRBJ2-7|NA|few|TRBV6-5
CASRSGTAISYEQYF
TGTGCCAGCAGGTCCGGGACCGCTATCTCCTACGAGCAGTACTTC
>TRBJ2-1|NA|few|TRBV15
CATSRYSDASLYNEQFF
TGTGCCACCAGCAGATATTCGGACGCCAGCCTCTACAATGAGCAGTTCTTC
>TRBJ2-1|NA|NA|TRBV7-8
CASSLGGLMGEQFF
TGTGCCAGCAGCTTAGGAGGACTAATGGGTGAGCAGTTCTTC
>TRBJ2-7|NA|NA|TRBV20-1
CSATSRELLGYEQYF
TGCAGTGCTACCAGCCGGGAGCTTTTAGGGTACGAGCAGTACTTC
>TRBJ2-1|TRBD2|few|TRBV24-1
CATSDFLASGHEQFF
TGTGCCACCAGTGATTTTTTGGCTAGCGGGCATGAGCAGTTCTTC
>TRBJ2-3|NA|NA|TRBV6-2/TRBV6-3
CASSYSLQPTIDTQYF
TGTGCCAGCAGTTACTCCCTCCAGCCAACTATAGATACGCAGTATTTT
>TRBJ2-4|TRBD1|NA|TRBV9
CASSVNGQGSNIQYF
TGTGCCAGCAGCGTAAACGGACAGGGTAGTAACATTCAGTACTTC
>TRBJ2-5|NA|few|TRBV10-3
CAISESSRGIGETQYF
TGTGCCATCAGTGAGTCGAGCCGAGGGATAGGAGAGACCCAGTACTTC
>TRBJ1-1|NA|NA|TRBV20-1
CSASWVSTEAFF
TGCAGTGCTAGCTGGGTTAGCACTGAAGCTTTCTTT
>TRBJ2-7|TRBD1|NA|TRBV24-1
CATSELSPTGPLSYEQYF
TGTGCCACCAGTGAGCTTTCTCCGACAGGGCCCCTCTCCTACGAGCAGTACTTC
>TRBJ2-7|NA|NA|TRBV5-1
CASRRVQGDYEQYF
TGCGCCAGCAGACGGGTCCAGGGAGACTACGAGCAGTACTTC
>TRBJ2-7|NA|NA|TRBV23-1
CASMGFYEQYF
TGCGCCAGCATGGGTTTCTACGAGCAGTACTTC
>TRBJ1-5|NA|many|TRBV20-1
CSARDWEGLSNQPQHF
TGCAGTGCTAGAGATTGGGAGGGACTTAGCAATCAGCCCCAGCATTTT
>TRBJ1-5|TRBD1|NA|TRBV10-3
CAISDRDREYSNQPQHF
TGTGCCATCAGTGATAGGGACAGGGAGTATAGCAATCAGCCCCAGCATTTT
>TRBJ2-5|NA|NA|TRBV29-1
CSVERGFSGKQYF
TGCAGCGTTGAAAGGGGGTTCAGTGGCAAGCAGTACTTC
>TRBJ2-3|TRBD2|NA|TRBV9
CASSSRLAGAGTDTQYF
TGTGCCAGCAGCTCTCGACTAGCGGGAGCTGGCACAGATACGCAGTATTTT
>TRBJ2-7|NA|many|TRBV29-1
CSVGDIYEQYF
TGCAGCGTCGGAGACATCTACGAGCAGTACTTC
>TRBJ2-7|NA|NA|TRBV12-3/TRBV12-4
CASRGDVGGPYEQYF
TGTGCCAGCAGGGGGGACGTCGGCGGTCCCTACGAGCAGTACTTC
>TRBJ2-3|NA|NA|TRBV10-3
CAITQGMTDTQYF
TGTGCCATCACACAGGGAATGACAGATACGCAGTATTTT
>TRBJ2-5|TRBD2|many|TRBV4-2
CASSQSSGIQETQYF
TGTGCCAGCAGCCAATCTAGCGGGATCCAAGAGACCCAGTACTTC
>TRBJ2-7|NA|NA|TRBV15
CATSREVRENEQYF
TGTGCCACCAGCAGAGAGGTCAGGGAGAATGAGCAGTACTTC
>TRBJ2-3|NA|few|TRBV3-1
CASSHDLADTQYF
TGTGCCAGCAGCCACGACCTCGCAGATACGCAGTATTTT
>TRBJ2-1|NA|NA|TRBV5-1
CPGTGNNEQFF
TGCCCCGGGACTGGCAACAATGAGCAGTTCTTC
>TRBJ2-1|NA|many|TRBV7-2
CASSLARSDNEQFF
TGTGCCAGCAGCTTAGCGCGGTCCGACAATGAGCAGTTCTTC
>TRBJ2-5|NA|NA|TRBV27
CASSFNPPQGRGRSKETQYF
TGTGCCAGCAGTTTTAACCCTCCCCAAGGGCGGGGCAGGAGCAAAGAGACCCAGTACTTC
>TRBJ2-7|TRBD2|NA|TRBV28
CASKRDYRKQKLDYEQYF
TGTGCCAGCAAACGGGACTACCGGAAGCAAAAGTTAGACTACGAGCAGTACTTC
>TRBJ2-5|NA|NA|TRBV3-1
CASSQTRSGETQYF
TGTGCCAGCAGCCAGACTAGGAGTGGAGAGACCCAGTACTTC
>TRBJ2-5|NA|NA|TRBV11-2
CASRTHIRGTQYF
TGTGCCAGCAGGACCCATATCAGGGGGACCCAGTACTTC
>TRBJ2-7|TRBD2|once|TRBV6-1
CASSEVLAGTYEQYF
TGTGCCAGCAGTGAAGTCCTAGCGGGTACTTACGAGCAGTACTTC
>TRBJ2-5|NA|NA|TRBV16
CASSQSKGRIQETQYF
TGTGCCAGCAGCCAATCTAAGGGACGGATACAAGAGACCCAGTACTTC
>TRBJ2-1|TRBD2|NA|TRBV20-1
CSARLSGRGNEQFF
TGCAGTGCTAGGCTTAGCGGGAGAGGGAATGAGCAGTTCTTC
>TRBJ1-6|NA|NA|TRBV20-1
CSARGAVVNSPLHF
TGCAGTGCTAGGGGCGCGGTGGTCAATTCACCCCTCCACTTT
>TRBJ2-5|NA|few|TRBV7-3
CASSGTGRGRETQYF
TGTGCCAGCAGCGGTACAGGGAGGGGGCGAGAGACCCAGTACTTC
>TRBJ2-5|TRBD1|few|TRBV5-1
CASSNPGQGAQETQYF
TGCGCCAGCAGCAATCCGGGACAGGGGGCCCAAGAGACCCAGTACTTC
>TRBJ2-7|TRBD2|NA|TRBV20-1
CSASGSGTNVYEQYF
TGCAGTGCTAGCGGGTCCGGGACTAACGTCTACGAGCAGTACTTC
>TRBJ2-7|TRBD1|once|TRBV13
CVSSPDRPPYEQYF
TGTGTCAGCAGCCCGGACAGGCCCCCTTACGAGCAGTACTTC
>TRBJ2-7|NA|NA|TRBV29-1
CSVSWGIGYEQYF
TGCAGCGTGTCTTGGGGAATCGGCTACGAGCAGTACTTC